The rows below give T cell receptor beta chains drawn from one sample of a study of CD8 T cells in ankylosing spondylitis. TCRdb re-called the 5' RACE reads with MiXCR, one entry per CDR3 protein. Of over 200,000 distinct CDR3 sequences in the sample, 8% to 11% were seen once. The sample consisted of blood, either unsorted or a sorted T cell fraction (not recorded which). These receptors all come from a male donor with ankylosing spondylitis or in good health (not recorded which). Both conserved end residues are part of each CDR3. Each record gives: V gene, CDR3 length, J gene, D gene, clone size, CDR3 protein, CDR3 DNA. A D gene is named only where the DNA matches it firmly. Part of the rows lack a size; the others show once, few, many or a class for expanded clones.

>TRBV3-1|20|TRBJ2-3|TRBD2|.
CATSPRLTSGGERSTDTQYF
TGTGCCACCTCACCTAGGTTGACTAGCGGGGGTGAGAGAAGCACAGATACGCAGTATTTT
>TRBV6-1|14|TRBJ1-5|.|many
CASSEGAGPRPQHF
TGTGCCAGCAGTGAAGGGGCCGGCCCCCGGCCCCAGCATTTT
>TRBV7-2|14|TRBJ1-4|TRBD1|many
CASSQPGGGEKLFF
TGTGCCAGCAGCCAACCAGGGGGTGGTGAAAAACTGTTTTTT
>TRBV14|14|TRBJ1-2|TRBD1|.
CASSQNRGESGYTF
TGTGCCAGCAGCCAGAACAGGGGGGAGTCTGGCTACACCTTC
>TRBV12-3/TRBV12-4|14|TRBJ2-2|TRBD2|many
CASSLGLAAGELFF
TGTGCCAGCAGTTTAGGGCTAGCGGCCGGGGAGCTGTTTTTT
>TRBV3-1|15|TRBJ2-1|.|many
CASSQSQARHAPQFF
TGTGCCAGCAGCCAGAGCCAGGCTCGACATGCCCCCCAATTCTTC
>TRBV12-3/TRBV12-4|15|TRBJ2-5|.|few
CASRSTGKGGETQYF
TGTGCCAGCAGGAGTACAGGGAAAGGAGGGGAGACCCAGTACTTC
>TRBV7-2|14|TRBJ1-1|.|.
CASIKGRENTEAFF
TGTGCCAGCATCAAGGGGCGCGAGAACACTGAAGCTTTCTTT
>TRBV6-5|14|TRBJ1-5|.|many
CASSSGSGGQPQHF
TGTGCCAGCAGTTCCGGATCCGGGGGTCAGCCCCAGCATTTT
>TRBV7-3|18|TRBJ2-5|TRBD1|many
CASSLISAGGGPQETQYF
TGTGCCAGCAGCTTAATTTCGGCAGGGGGCGGGCCGCAAGAGACCCAGTACTTC
>TRBV6-1|14|TRBJ1-5|.|many
CASTERDGNQPQHF
TGTGCCAGCACTGAAAGGGACGGGAATCAGCCCCAGCATTTT
>TRBV2|16|TRBJ1-3|.|.
CASSEEGSTVGNTIYF
TGTGCCAGCAGTGAAGAAGGCAGCACAGTAGGAAACACCATATATTTT
>TRBV2|16|TRBJ2-1|TRBD2|many
CASRTTGTSGGTEQFF
TGTGCCAGCAGGACGACCGGGACTAGCGGGGGGACAGAGCAGTTCTTC
>TRBV7-2|17|TRBJ2-5|TRBD2|many
CASSLAGGWGPVETQYF
TGTGCCAGCAGCTTAGCGGGGGGGTGGGGTCCCGTGGAGACCCAGTACTTC
>TRBV11-2|14|TRBJ2-1|.|many
CASSPVEVRNEQFF
TGTGCCAGCAGCCCAGTGGAGGTGAGGAATGAGCAGTTCTTC
>TRBV2|15|TRBJ1-2|.|few
CASSEWESGVYGYTF
TGTGCCAGCAGTGAATGGGAGAGCGGGGTATATGGCTACACCTTC
>TRBV9|13|TRBJ2-5|.|many
CASSVGHQETQYF
TGTGCCAGCAGCGTAGGGCACCAAGAGACCCAGTACTTC
>TRBV5-1|12|TRBJ1-1|.|many
CASSLSSTEAFF
TGCGCCAGCAGCTTGAGTTCGACTGAAGCTTTCTTT
>TRBV20-1|13|TRBJ2-5|.|few
CSARKDSQETQYF
TGCAGTGCTAGAAAGGACAGTCAAGAGACCCAGTACTTC
>TRBV12-3/TRBV12-4|14|TRBJ1-5|.|many
CASRQSYGDQPQHF
TGTGCCAGCAGACAAAGCTACGGGGATCAGCCCCAGCATTTT
>TRBV7-3|16|TRBJ2-2|.|few
CASSLRSGRNTGELFF
TGTGCCAGCAGCTTACGGTCGGGCCGCAACACCGGGGAGCTGTTTTTT
>TRBV29-1|14|TRBJ1-1|.|.
CSVRSGSVNTEAFF
TGCAGCGTTCGGTCAGGGTCTGTGAACACTGAAGCTTTCTTT
>TRBV19|15|TRBJ2-7|.|.
CASSRFVQGGYEQYF
TGTGCCAGTAGTAGATTTGTGCAAGGCGGGTACGAGCAGTACTTC
>TRBV7-2|17|TRBJ2-6|.|many
CASSSRGITPGANVLTF
TGTGCCAGCAGCTCTCGTGGCATAACCCCTGGGGCCAACGTCCTGACTTTC
>TRBV5-1|14|TRBJ1-1|TRBD1|many
CASSLGRGLTEAFF
TGCGCCAGCAGCTTGGGCAGGGGGCTCACTGAAGCTTTCTTT
>TRBV29-1|13|TRBJ2-1|TRBD1|many
CSVEDSTGYEQFF
TGCAGCGTTGAAGATTCGACAGGGTATGAGCAGTTCTTC
>TRBV30|14|TRBJ1-5|.|few
CAWSVLGYNQPQHF
TGTGCCTGGAGTGTACTGGGGTACAATCAGCCCCAGCATTTT